This TCR beta chain was found in a study of shared T cell receptors in the human thymus (dated by TCRdb to the early 2020s). Regarding the study in general: The study examined how the human thymus generates shared, self-reactive T-cell receptor alpha chains.

The CDR1 and CDR2 encoded by the germline V gene are SGDLS and YYNGEE. The CDR3, from cysteine to phenylalanine, totals 15 residues. Of all the DNA, just the CDR3 is kept, 45 bases in frame from base 1. Trimming costs V 1 base and J 2 bases, and their ends lie 9 bases apart. On this clone: Its binding antigen is unknown. Per-base quality was not reported, and no clone a single base away is much larger than it.

Libraries came from the immunoSEQ multiplex PCR assay. The table was pulled from immuneACCESS by TCRdb, which kept in-frame rearrangements only. Such tables lose some clones; where checked, under half of the loss comes from unresolved V genes, and the rest has no known cause. This sample comprises hundreds of thousands of clones, about 84% of them detected only once. Of the sample, 0.013% falls within the top ten clones. This same sample was also taken into another study, of human thymus T cells. The second paper further reports: Donors were immunologically healthy infants undergoing open corrective cardiac surgery for congenital heart defects in Finland. Thymus tissue was collected as surgical resects that were removed during corrective cardiac surgery. V and J gene segment usage appeared biased in both thymic and peripheral blood repertoires. According to the related research, thymic TCR repertoires were highly overlapping among unrelated individuals. The study characterized TCR alpha and beta repertoires from eight infant thymus samples and a few related peripheral blood samples. The cohort included more than five male and two female infants, with donor ages spanning 7 to 244 days. Thymocytes were freed from the tissue by mechanical means and kept at -70 degrees C as pellets of roughly 9-30 million cells. Genomic DNA was extracted from frozen cell pellets with a QIAsymphony instrument. The immunoSEQ multiplex PCR assay was used to amplify the TCRB and TCRAD loci from a standardized quantity of quality-controlled genomic DNA. The amplicons spanned the V(D)J region and were long enough to cover the CDR3 and allow V and J genes to be identified. Through the commercial immunoSEQ service, the amplicons were sequenced on an Illumina platform. Primer bias and sequencing errors were corrected as previously described, and TCRAD and TCRB definitions were based on the IMGT database. The repertoires were analysed using immunoSEQ Analyzer 3.0 and VDJTools for basic statistics, V/J segment usage, diversity estimates, rarefaction and pairwise overlap. To estimate diversity, the Chao1, ChaoE, Efron-Thisted, Shannon and inverse Simpson indices were applied, and diversity was also estimated on datasets down-sampled to the smallest sample. Repertoire overlap was assessed by strict matching of CDR3 nucleotide sequence, V gene and J gene, and clustering was done by Jaccard-based multidimensional scaling. Thymus samples yielded on average around 810,000 unique TCRB clonotypes, compared with 80,000 to 85,000 from blood samples.

The sequence links TRBV9 to TRBJ2-2; TRBD2 is perhaps the D gene, given 5 matching bases. Sequenced input: thymocytes. This sequence originates from a boy in the first two years of life with a congenital heart defect. Donor details come from another sample of the same person, matched by shared clones. In nucleotides, the sequence is TGTGCCAGCAGCGTAAGAGGGATTAACACCGGGGAGCTGTTTTTT. Translated, it gives CASSVRGINTGELFF.